These 26 T cell receptor beta chains originate from one sample sequenced in a study of PD-1 blockade in classical Hodgkin lymphoma. Time point denoted: cycle 4 day 1 (C4D1), after more than five weeks of nivolumab. Each of the patients experienced relapse following autologous stem cell transplantation, and their brentuximab vedotin exposure differed. Produced via immunoSEQ multiplex PCR; TCRdb's table is partial and in-frame only. The repertoire holds about 30,000 clones, around 79% seen once, with around 20% in the top ten. This specimen was peripheral blood mononuclear cells (PBMCs), taken before the fourth cycle of nivolumab. These receptors all stem from a human donor with classical Hodgkin lymphoma.

The chain joins TRBV19 to TRBJ1-3; perhaps TRBD1 as D (6 bases). Germline CDR1 is LNHDA and CDR2 is SQIVND (reference sequence). This CDR3 contains 19 residues. Deletions cut 6 bases from V and 0 bases from J, with 24 bases between. CDR3 DNA sequence: TGTGCCAGTAGGACCTTGTCAGGTTACAGGGCTTACTCTGGAAACACCATATATTTT. It translates to CASRTLSGYRAYSGNTIYF.

This chain uses TRBV9 with TRBJ1-2, with a weak D call TRBD1 (5 bases). The CDR3 is 16 amino acids. Germline V gene data show CDR1 as SGDLS and CDR2 as YYNGEE. The V end lost 3 bases, the J end lost 4 bases, and 19 bases lay between the germline ends. CDR3 region: CASSAMETDYIYGYTF. DNA for the CDR3: TGTGCCAGCAGCGCCATGGAGACAGACTACATCTATGGCTACACCTTC.

The V and J genes are TRBV27 and TRBJ1-6; D unclear. The CDR3 consists of 16 residues. Germline V CDR1 and CDR2: MNHEY, SMNVEV (reference sequence). Deletions cut 6 bases from V and 2 bases from J, with 14 bases between. The CDR3 loop is CASRDGLNPYNSPLHF. DNA for the CDR3: TGTGCCAGCAGGGACGGGTTAAATCCCTATAATTCACCCCTCCACTTT.

This clone was counted a single time. This rearrangement joins TRBV7-2 to TRBJ2-5; the D gene is possibly TRBD1 (6 bases). The germline gives CDR1 SGHTA, CDR2 FQGNSA. This CDR3 is built from 13 residues. Trimming removed 5 bases at V and 1 base at J, with 8 bases between. CDR3 loop: CASSQGSQETQYF. The CDR3 DNA follows: TGTGCCAGCAGCCAGGGGTCCCAAGAGACCCAGTACTTC.

The chain combines TRBV11-2 with TRBJ2-5; TRBD2 aligns across 12 bases. Germline V CDR1 and CDR2: SGHAT, FQNNGV. Unmatched junction bases numbered 4, after V lost 5 bases and J lost 0 bases. The CDR3 has 16 residues. The CDR3 here is CASSPTSGRHQETQYF. The CDR3 region has the DNA TGTGCCAGCAGCCCGACTAGCGGGAGACACCAAGAGACCCAGTACTTC.

The rearrangement links TRBV7-2 to TRBJ2-3, with TRBD2 matching over 7 bases. CDR3 length: 12 amino acids. The germline V gene encodes CDR1 SGHTA and CDR2 FQGNSA. V lost 1 base to trimming and J lost 10 bases; unmatched junction nucleotides: 2. Here the CDR3 reads CASSLGGGAQYF. Written as DNA, the CDR3 is TGTGCCAGCAGCTTAGGTGGGGGGGCGCAGTATTTT. Based on the CDR3 plus reference TRBV7-2 and TRBJ2-3, the full variable domain is GAGVSQSPSNKVTEKGKDVELRCDPISGHTALYWYRQSLGQGLEFLIYFQGNSAPDKSGLPSDRFSAERTGGSVSTLTIQRTQQEDSAVYLCASSLGGGAQYFGPGTRLTVL.

This clone was recorded a few times. V usage is TRBV6-6 and J usage is TRBJ2-1, with a possible D match to TRBD2 (5 bases). The germline gives CDR1 MNHNY, CDR2 SVGAGI (reference sequence). This CDR3 is built from 12 residues. The V and J ends lost 8 bases and 8 bases respectively, with 13 bases between them. The CDR3: CASGGSRDEQFF. DNA of the CDR3: TGTGCCAGCGGCGGGTCTCGGGATGAGCAGTTCTTC.

This clone was detected once. The chain employs TRBV7-9 and TRBJ1-5; 7 bases match TRBD1. V trimming: 5 bases; J trimming: 3 bases; junction bases outside the gene matches: 4. CDR3 length equals 14 residues. The germline gives CDR1 SEHNR, CDR2 FQNEAQ (reference sequence). The CDR3 DNA follows: TGTGCCAGCAGCCCGACAGGGAACAATCAGCCCCAGCATTTT. This codes for CASSPTGNNQPQHF.

This rearrangement joins TRBV11-2 to TRBJ2-3, with D possibly being TRBD1 (6 bases). Germline-derived CDR1 and CDR2 are SGHAT and FQNNGV. The CDR3 runs 16 residues. V lost 4 bases to trimming and J lost 3 bases, with 17 bases between them. CDR3 in DNA: TGTGCCAGCAGCTCCTCCCCCGGCAGGGGTACAGATACGCAGTATTTT. It encodes CASSSSPGRGTDTQYF.

CDR3 region: CASSPGTPSGNTIYF. The CDR3 nucleotides read TGTGCCAGCAGCCCCGGGACACCCTCTGGAAACACCATATATTTT. The chain recombines TRBV7-9 with TRBJ1-3; D is possibly TRBD1 (6 bases). Trimming removed 5 bases from V and 0 bases from J, with 11 bases in between. The CDR3 has 15 residues. The germline gives CDR1 SEHNR, CDR2 FQNEAQ (reference sequence).

The chain is built from TRBV6-5 and TRBJ2-7; TRBD1 matches at 12 bases. In germline, CDR1 is MNHEY, CDR2 SVGAGI. Trimming cost V 0 bases and J 6 bases; bases outside gene matches: 6. This CDR3 has 16 amino acids. The CDR3 is CASSYSPGQGAFEQYF. The CDR3 DNA reads as TGTGCCAGCAGTTACTCGCCGGGACAGGGGGCCTTCGAGCAGTACTTC.

The chain joins TRBV4-1 to TRBJ2-5; no definite D call. The CDR3 has 16 residues. Germline CDR1 MGHRA, CDR2 YSYEKL. V lost 1 base and J lost 1, with 13 bases in between. DNA for the CDR3: TGCGCCAGCAGCCAAGGCGAGTCCCTCCTCCAAGAGACCCAGTACTTC. Its protein is CASSQGESLLQETQYF.

J is TRBJ1-5 and V is TRBV7-9; D call uncertain. CDR1 and CDR2 from the germline V gene are SEHNR and FQNEAQ (reference sequence). V was cut by 6 bases and J by 7 bases, with 4 bases left in between. This CDR3 is 10 amino acids long. This CDR3 is CASRGQPQHF. CDR3 coding DNA: TGTGCCAGCAGGGGGCAGCCCCAGCATTTT.

The chain carries TRBV2 and TRBJ2-5, with TRBD1 as a possible D gene (5 bases). The length of the CDR3 is 13 residues. V lost 4 bases to trimming and J lost 2 bases, with 8 bases between them. Germline CDR1 is SNHLY and CDR2 is FYNNEI. The CDR3 loop reads CASSGTGQETQYF. DNA of the CDR3: TGTGCCAGCAGTGGAACAGGTCAAGAGACCCAGTACTTC.

V usage is TRBV7-8 and J usage is TRBJ1-1; 8 bases line up with TRBD1. V shed 7 bases, J shed 5 bases, and the junction held 15 bases outside the gene matches. Germline V gives CDR1 SGHVS, CDR2 FQNEAQ. This CDR3 contains 16 residues. The CDR3 reads CASTPLTQGAWTEAFF. The CDR3 DNA is TGTGCCAGCACCCCCCTGACCCAGGGGGCCTGGACTGAAGCTTTCTTT.

The chain links TRBV11-2 to TRBJ2-1; D not certain. This CDR3 has 15 residues. V was clipped by 3 bases and J by 2 bases, with 11 bases between them. Germline assignment: CDR1 SGHAT and CDR2 FQNNGV. CDR3 sequence (DNA): TGTGCCAGCAGCTTCGTCGCCGATCCCTACAATGAGCAGTTCTTC. Translating gives CASSFVADPYNEQFF.

The chain employs TRBV6-4 and TRBJ1-2; D is undetermined. V was clipped by 6 bases and J by 13 bases, with 12 bases between them. Germline V gene sequence: CDR1 MRHNA, CDR2 SNTAGT. The CDR3 sequence is 10 residues long. CDR3 residues: CASSPGEATF. As DNA, the CDR3 is TGTGCCAGCAGCCCCGGGGAGGCCACCTTC.

This clone was counted a single time. The chain is built from TRBV5-1 and TRBJ2-7; tentatively, D is TRBD1 or TRBD2 (5 bases each). This CDR3 spans 16 amino acids. V lost 3 bases to trimming and J lost 0 bases, with 16 bases between them. Germline V CDR1 and CDR2: SGHRS, YFSETQ. This chain's CDR3 is CASSWTLVGNSYEQYF. The CDR3 region has the DNA TGCGCCAGCAGCTGGACACTAGTGGGGAACTCCTACGAGCAGTACTTC. The full variable domain, rest sourced from reference TRBV5-1 and TRBJ2-7, is KAGVTQTPRYLIKTRGQQVTLSCSPISGHRSVSWYQQTPGQGLQFLFEYFSETQRNKGNFPGRFSGRQFSNSRSEMNVSTLELGDSALYLCASSWTLVGNSYEQYFGPGTRLTVT.

This clone came up once. This chain links TRBV6-5 with TRBJ2-5; D gene unclear. V dropped 5 bases and J dropped 5 bases, with 12 bases sitting between them. The CDR3 consists of 13 residues. CDR1 MNHEY and CDR2 SVGAGI come from the germline V gene. The chain's CDR3 is CASSEGYRETQYF. The CDR3 nucleotides are TGTGCCAGCAGTGAAGGGTATAGGGAGACCCAGTACTTC.

The chain uses TRBV4-2 and TRBJ2-3; D ambiguous. The CDR3 is made up of 16 amino acids. CDR1 is LGHNA, CDR2 YNFKEQ, per germline. The V and J ends lost 0 bases and 7 bases respectively, with 17 bases between them. CDR3 residues: CASSQEDGPGANTQYF. CDR3 nucleotides: TGTGCCAGCAGCCAAGAGGATGGGCCGGGTGCTAATACGCAGTATTTT.

The chain uses TRBV4-1 and TRBJ1-2; TRBD1 might be the D (5 bases). Germline CDR1 reads MGHRA; CDR2 reads YSYEKL. Trimming left V 5 bases short and J 4 bases short, with 20 bases between. The CDR3 is 16 residues long. The DNA of the CDR3 is TGCGCCAGCAGCTTCATACCACCCGGGACGGCCTATGGCTACACCTTC. It translates to CASSFIPPGTAYGYTF.

The chain links TRBV5-4 to TRBJ2-3, with a tentative D call TRBD2 (6 bases). The V gene lost 5 bases and the J gene lost 4 bases, with 29 bases spanning the gap. CDR1 SGHNT and CDR2 YYREEE come from the germline V gene (reference sequence). CDR3 size: 19 residues. The DNA of the CDR3 is TGTGCCAGCAGGGGTACTAGTGGACGGGGGAACCCTGGGGCAGATACGCAGTATTTT. Its translation is CASRGTSGRGNPGADTQYF.

This clone turned up a few times. The chain uses TRBV11-3 and TRBJ1-3, with no clear D. V was cut by 0 bases and J by 0 bases, with 9 bases left in between. In germline, CDR1 is SGHNT, CDR2 YENEEA. CDR3 size: 16 residues. This CDR3 reads CASSLDSRLSGNTIYF. For the CDR3, the DNA is TGTGCCAGCAGCTTAGATTCAAGGCTCTCTGGAAACACCATATATTTT.

The chain uses TRBV27 and TRBJ1-6, with 7 bases identical to TRBD1. The ends lost 4 bases at V and 8 bases at J; junction bases unmatched: 11. This CDR3 contains 16 residues. Germline lookup yields CDR1 MNHEY and CDR2 SMNVEV (reference sequence). CDR3 coding DNA: TGTGCCAGCAGTTCCCACGCCAGGGGGACCGATTCACCCCTCCACTTT. This gives the protein CASSSHARGTDSPLHF.

The count of this clone is one. The chain has TRBV2 and TRBJ2-4, with 9 bases identical to TRBD1. The CDR3 has 15 residues. The germline gives CDR1 SNHLY, CDR2 FYNNEI. V dropped 7 bases and J dropped 1; count of bases not matched to a gene: 5. CDR3 in amino acids: CASTDRGLAKNIQYF. The CDR3 region has the DNA TGTGCCAGCACGGACAGGGGACTCGCCAAAAACATTCAGTACTTC.

DNA of the CDR3: TGTGCCAGCAGGGGGACAGGGGGCCGTAACGAGCAGTACTTC. Protein product: CASRGTGGRNEQYF. V is TRBV6-1 and J is TRBJ2-7, with TRBD1 matching over 12 bases. Per the germline V gene, CDR1 is MNHNS and CDR2 is SASEGT. The CDR3 contains 14 residues. J lost 5 bases, V lost 6 bases, and 5 bases had no gene match.